The entry below gives a single TCR beta chain sequence along with its context. No antigen is known for it. This specimen belongs to a study of shared clonotypes between healthy human individuals. Whole-study results and caveats: Donor scarcity curtailed the genetic and exposure-history diversity represented herein.

CDR3 length equals 15 residues. The V gene end was trimmed by 10 bases and the J gene end by 5 bases; junction bases not matched to a gene: 10. Germline V lookup: CDR1 MDHEN, CDR2 SYDVKM. The authors loaded around 200 ng DNA, about 30,000 T cell genomes, into sorted-subset replicate PCRs. Measured with immunoSEQ multiplex PCR; TCRdb has only the in-frame clones, and not every one. The table shows approximately 500,000 clones, with roughly 95% occurring only once. The source material was naive CD4+ T cells sorted from blood. Described subset: CD45RA+ positively selected. The genes are TRBV28 and TRBJ1-6, with 8 positions matching TRBD1. The sequence derives from a young woman in good health. DNA for the CDR3: TGTGCCACAGGGGGCGGAGATTTCAATAATTCACCCCTCCACTTT. Its protein is CATGGGDFNNSPLHF.